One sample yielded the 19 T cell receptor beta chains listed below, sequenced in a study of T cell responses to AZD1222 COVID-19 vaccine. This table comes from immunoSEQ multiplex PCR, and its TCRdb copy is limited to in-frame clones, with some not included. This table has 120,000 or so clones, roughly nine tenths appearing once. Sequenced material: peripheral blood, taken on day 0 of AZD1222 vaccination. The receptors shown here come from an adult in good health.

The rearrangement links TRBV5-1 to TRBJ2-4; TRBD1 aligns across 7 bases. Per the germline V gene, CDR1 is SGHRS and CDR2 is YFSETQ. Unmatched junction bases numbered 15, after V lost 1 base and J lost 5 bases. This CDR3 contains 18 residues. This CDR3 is CASSLSRQGKGPENIQYF. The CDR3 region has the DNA TGCGCCAGCAGCTTGAGTCGACAGGGCAAGGGGCCGGAAAACATTCAGTACTTC.

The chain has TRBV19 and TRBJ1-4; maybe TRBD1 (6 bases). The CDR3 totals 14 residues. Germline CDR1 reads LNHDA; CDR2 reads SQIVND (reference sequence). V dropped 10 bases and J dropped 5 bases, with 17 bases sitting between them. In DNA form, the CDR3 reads TGTGCCACATCGACCAGGGGAATAAATGAAAAACTGTTTTTT. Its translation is CATSTRGINEKLFF. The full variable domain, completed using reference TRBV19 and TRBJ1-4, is DGGITQSPKYLFRKEGQNVTLSCEQNLNHDAMYWYRQDPGQGLRLIYYSQIVNDFQKGDIAEGYSVSREKKESFPLTVTSAQKNPTAFYLCATSTRGINEKLFFGSGTQLSVL.

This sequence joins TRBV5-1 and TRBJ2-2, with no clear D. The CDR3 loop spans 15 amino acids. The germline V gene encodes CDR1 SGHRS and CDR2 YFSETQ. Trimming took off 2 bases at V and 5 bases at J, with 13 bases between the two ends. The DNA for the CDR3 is TGCGCCAGCAGCTTTGGGTCTACCGGGACCGGGGAGCTGTTTTTT. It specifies CASSFGSTGTGELFF.

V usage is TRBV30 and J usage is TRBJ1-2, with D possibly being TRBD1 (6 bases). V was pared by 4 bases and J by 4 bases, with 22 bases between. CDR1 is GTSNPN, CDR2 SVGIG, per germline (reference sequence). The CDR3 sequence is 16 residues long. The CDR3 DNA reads TGTGCCTGGACCCGGGAGGGGGGGAACCCCTTCTATGGCTACACCTTC. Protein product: CAWTREGGNPFYGYTF.

The DNA of the CDR3 is TGTGCCAGCAATAACCCGGGGTCCGCCTCACCCCTCCACTTT. Its protein is CASNNPGSASPLHF. This chain joins TRBV7-2 and TRBJ1-6; no firm D call. The V end lost 7 bases, the J end lost 10 bases, and 17 bases lay between the germline ends. The CDR3 has 14 amino acids. Germline CDR1 SGHTA, CDR2 FQGNSA.

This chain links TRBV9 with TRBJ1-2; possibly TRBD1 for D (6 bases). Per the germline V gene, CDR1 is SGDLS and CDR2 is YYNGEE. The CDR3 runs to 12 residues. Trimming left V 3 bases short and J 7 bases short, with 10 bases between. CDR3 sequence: CASSERGTGYTF. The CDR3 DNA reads TGTGCCAGCAGCGAGAGGGGGACTGGCTACACCTTC.

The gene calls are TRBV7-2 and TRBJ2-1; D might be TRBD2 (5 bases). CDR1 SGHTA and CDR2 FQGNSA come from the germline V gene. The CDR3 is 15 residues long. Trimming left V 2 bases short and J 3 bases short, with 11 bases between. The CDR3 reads CASSLSLAVYNEQFF. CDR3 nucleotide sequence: TGTGCCAGCAGCTTAAGTCTAGCAGTCTACAATGAGCAGTTCTTC.

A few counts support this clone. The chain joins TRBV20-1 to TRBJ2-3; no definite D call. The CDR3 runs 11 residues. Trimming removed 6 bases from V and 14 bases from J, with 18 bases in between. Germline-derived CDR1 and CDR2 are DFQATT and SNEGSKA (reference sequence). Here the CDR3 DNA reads TGCAGTGCCAGGCCCCGAGAGGTTCCGTATTTT. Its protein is CSARPREVPYF.

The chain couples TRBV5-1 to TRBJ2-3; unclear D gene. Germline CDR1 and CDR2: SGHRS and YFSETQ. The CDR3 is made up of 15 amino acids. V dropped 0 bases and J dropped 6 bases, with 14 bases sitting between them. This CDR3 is CASSLGSSLADTQYF. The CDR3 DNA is TGCGCCAGCAGCTTGGGTTCATCCCTGGCGGATACGCAGTATTTT.

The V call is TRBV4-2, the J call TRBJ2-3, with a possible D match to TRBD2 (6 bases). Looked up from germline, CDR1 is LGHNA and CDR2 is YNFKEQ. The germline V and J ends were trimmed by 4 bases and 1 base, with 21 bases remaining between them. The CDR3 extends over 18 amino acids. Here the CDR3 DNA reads TGTGCCAGCAGCCCAAGGGGTGGGGGGAACCTCGGCACAGATACGCAGTATTTT. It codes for CASSPRGGGNLGTDTQYF.

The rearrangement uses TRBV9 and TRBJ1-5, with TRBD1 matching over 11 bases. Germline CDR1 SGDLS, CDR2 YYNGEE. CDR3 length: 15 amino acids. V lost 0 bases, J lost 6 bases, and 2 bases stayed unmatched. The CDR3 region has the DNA TGTGCCAGCAGCGTAGGGGGACAGGGGGGTCAGCCCCAGCATTTT. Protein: CASSVGGQGGQPQHF.

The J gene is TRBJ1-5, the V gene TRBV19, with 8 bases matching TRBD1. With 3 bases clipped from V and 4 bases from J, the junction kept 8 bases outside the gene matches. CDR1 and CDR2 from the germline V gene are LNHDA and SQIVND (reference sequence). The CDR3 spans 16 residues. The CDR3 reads CASSIFGQGGNQPQHF. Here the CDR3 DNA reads TGTGCCAGTAGTATCTTTGGACAGGGAGGGAATCAGCCCCAGCATTTT.

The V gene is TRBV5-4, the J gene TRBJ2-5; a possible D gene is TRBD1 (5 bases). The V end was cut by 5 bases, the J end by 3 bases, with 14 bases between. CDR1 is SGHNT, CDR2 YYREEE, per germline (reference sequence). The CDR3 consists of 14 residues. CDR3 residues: CASRWGGGEETQYF. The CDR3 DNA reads TGTGCCAGCAGGTGGGGCGGTGGAGAAGAGACCCAGTACTTC.

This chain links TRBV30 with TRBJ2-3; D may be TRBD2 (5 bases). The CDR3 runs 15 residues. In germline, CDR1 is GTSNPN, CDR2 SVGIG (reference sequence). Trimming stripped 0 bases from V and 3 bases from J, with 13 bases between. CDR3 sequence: CAWSVAPLGTDTQYF. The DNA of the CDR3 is TGTGCCTGGAGTGTAGCGCCACTAGGGACAGATACGCAGTATTTT.

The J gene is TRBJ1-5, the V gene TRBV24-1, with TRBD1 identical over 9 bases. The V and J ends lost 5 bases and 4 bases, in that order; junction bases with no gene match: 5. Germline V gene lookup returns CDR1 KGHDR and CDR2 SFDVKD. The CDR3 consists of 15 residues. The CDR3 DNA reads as TGTGCCACCAGTGCTCGCGGACAGGGGAATCAGCCCCAGCATTTT. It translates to CATSARGQGNQPQHF.

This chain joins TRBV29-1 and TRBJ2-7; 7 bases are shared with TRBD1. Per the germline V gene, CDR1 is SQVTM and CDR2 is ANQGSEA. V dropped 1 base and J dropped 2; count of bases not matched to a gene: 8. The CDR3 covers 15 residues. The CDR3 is CSVEASAGTAYEQYF. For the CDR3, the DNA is TGCAGCGTTGAAGCCTCTGCCGGGACAGCCTACGAGCAGTACTTC.

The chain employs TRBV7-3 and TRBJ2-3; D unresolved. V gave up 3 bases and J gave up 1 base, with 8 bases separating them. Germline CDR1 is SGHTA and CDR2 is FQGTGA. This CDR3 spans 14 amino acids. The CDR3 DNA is TGTGCCAGCAGCTTTGGGCAGGGCACAGATACGCAGTATTTT. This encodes CASSFGQGTDTQYF.

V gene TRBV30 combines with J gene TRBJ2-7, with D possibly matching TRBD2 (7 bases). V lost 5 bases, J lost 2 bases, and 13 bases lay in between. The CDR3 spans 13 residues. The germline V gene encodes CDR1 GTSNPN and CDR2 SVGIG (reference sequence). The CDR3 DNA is TGTGCCTGGCGCGGGGGCAGCGCCTACGAGCAGTACTTC. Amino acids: CAWRGGSAYEQYF.

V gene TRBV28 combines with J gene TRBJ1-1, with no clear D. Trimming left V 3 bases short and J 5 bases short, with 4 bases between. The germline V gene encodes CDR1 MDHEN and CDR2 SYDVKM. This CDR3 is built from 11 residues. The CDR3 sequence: CASSFSTEAFF. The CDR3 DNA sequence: TGTGCCAGCAGTTTTTCGACTGAAGCTTTCTTT. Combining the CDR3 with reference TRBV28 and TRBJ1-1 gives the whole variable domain DVKVTQSSRYLVKRTGEKVFLECVQDMDHENMFWYRQDPGLGLRLIYFSYDVKMKEKGDIPEGYSVSREKKERFSLILESASTNQTSMYLCASSFSTEAFFGQGTRLTVV.